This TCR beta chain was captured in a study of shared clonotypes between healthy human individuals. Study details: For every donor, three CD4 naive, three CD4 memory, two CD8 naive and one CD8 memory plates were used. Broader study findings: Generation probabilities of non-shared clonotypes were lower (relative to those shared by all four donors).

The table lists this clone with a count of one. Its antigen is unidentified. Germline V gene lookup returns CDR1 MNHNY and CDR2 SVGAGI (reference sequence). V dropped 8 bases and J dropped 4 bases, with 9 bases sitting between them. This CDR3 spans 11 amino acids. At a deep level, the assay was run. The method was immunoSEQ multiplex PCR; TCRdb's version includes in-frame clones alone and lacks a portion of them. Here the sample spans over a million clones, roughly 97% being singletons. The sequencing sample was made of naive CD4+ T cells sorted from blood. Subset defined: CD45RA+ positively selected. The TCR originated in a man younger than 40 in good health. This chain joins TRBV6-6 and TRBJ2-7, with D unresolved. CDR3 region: CASASVYEQYF. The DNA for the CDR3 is TGTGCCAGCGCCTCAGTATACGAGCAGTACTTC.